Listed below are T cell receptor beta chains from one sample, sequenced in a study of T cells after yellow fever vaccination. In TCRdb, the 5' RACE reads were re-called with MiXCR into one record per CDR3 protein. The data contain about 400,000 distinct CDR3 sequences, roughly 6.1% of them singletons. The specimen was PBMCs, collected 5 days after the yellow fever booster vaccination. The receptor set was obtained from a man aged 30 to 45 who received the YFV17D yellow fever vaccine. Each CDR3 is given with its conserved first and last residue. Fields, in order: V gene, CDR3 length, J gene, clone size, D gene, CDR3 protein, CDR3 DNA. D genes are given only for firm matches. Some rows mark clone size as missing; the rest say once, few, many or name a class of expanded clone.

>TRBV7-8|14|TRBJ2-7|many|TRBD1
CASRPGQGAFEQYF
TGTGCCAGCCGCCCGGGTCAGGGGGCGTTTGAGCAGTACTTC
>TRBV5-1|18|TRBJ2-1|few|TRBD2
CASSSLTSGRASRNEQFF
TGCGCCAGCAGCTCCCTGACTAGCGGGAGGGCCTCCAGAAATGAGCAGTTCTTC
>TRBV15|15|TRBJ2-7|many|.
CATSRGVERQDEQYF
TGTGCCACCAGCAGAGGTGTGGAGCGACAAGACGAGCAGTACTTC
>TRBV7-2|16|TRBJ2-3|many|TRBD2
CASSSPAGDPTDTQYF
TGTGCCAGCAGCTCCCCAGCGGGGGATCCCACAGATACGCAGTATTTT
>TRBV7-2|13|TRBJ2-5|few|.
CASSFGMGETQYF
TGTGCCAGCAGCTTCGGGATGGGCGAGACCCAGTACTTC
>TRBV5-1|15|TRBJ2-7|many|.
CASSKEGQYDYEQYF
TGCGCCAGCAGCAAAGAAGGACAGTACGACTACGAGCAGTACTTC
>TRBV7-7|12|TRBJ2-1|few|TRBD2
CASSPGGGGQFF
TGTGCCAGCAGCCCGGGAGGAGGAGGACAGTTCTTC
>TRBV29-1|13|TRBJ1-2|few|.
CSVGPPHHYGYTF
TGCAGCGTTGGGCCCCCCCATCACTATGGCTACACCTTC
>TRBV20-1|16|TRBJ2-1|.|.
CCATDFRADRQHEQFF
TGCTGTGCTACCGACTTTCGCGCAGACCGCCAACATGAGCAGTTCTTC
>TRBV5-5|14|TRBJ1-4|.|.
CASRGGGLVGKLFF
TGTGCCAGCAGGGGCGGGGGTTTAGTAGGAAAACTGTTTTTT
>TRBV4-1|16|TRBJ2-2|.|TRBD2
CASSQPSGMNTGELFF
TGCGCCAGCAGCCAACCTAGCGGGATGAACACCGGGGAGCTGTTTTTT
>TRBV5-5|14|TRBJ1-4|.|.
CASSLTQRDEKLFF
TGTGCCAGCAGCTTGACACAGCGAGATGAAAAACTGTTTTTT
>TRBV10-3|12|TRBJ2-7|many|.
CAISKGSYEQYF
TGTGCCATCAGTAAGGGATCCTACGAGCAGTACTTC
>TRBV7-2|14|TRBJ2-5|few|.
CASSSGTPRETQYF
TGTGCCAGCAGTTCCGGGACCCCTCGGGAGACCCAGTACTTC
>TRBV20-1|15|TRBJ2-3|many|TRBD2
CSARVSGRAEDTQYF
TGCAGTGCTAGAGTTAGCGGGAGGGCCGAAGATACGCAGTATTTT
>TRBV11-2|16|TRBJ2-7|many|TRBD2
CASSLALSGRSLEQYF
TGTGCCAGCAGCTTAGCTCTTAGCGGGAGGAGCCTGGAGCAGTACTTC
>TRBV7-8|16|TRBJ2-7|many|TRBD2
CASTPPRRDYHYEQYF
TGTGCCAGCACTCCACCCCGCCGGGACTACCATTACGAGCAGTACTTC
>TRBV28|13|TRBJ2-7|.|.
CASEPVQVREQYF
TGTGCCAGCGAACCGGTGCAGGTCCGCGAGCAGTACTTC
>TRBV20-1|13|TRBJ2-7|.|TRBD2
CSARDSGEYEQYF
TGCAGTGCTAGAGATAGCGGGGAGTACGAGCAGTACTTC
>TRBV15|15|TRBJ2-7|many|.
CATSRAGGGTYEQYF
TGTGCCACCAGCAGAGCAGGGGGGGGAACCTACGAGCAGTACTTC
>TRBV12-3/TRBV12-4|14|TRBJ1-6|many|.
CASSFGQSNSPLHF
TGTGCCAGCAGTTTCGGCCAGAGTAATTCACCCCTCCACTTT
>TRBV29-1|15|TRBJ2-1|many|.
CSAVTPGSSYNEQFF
TGCAGCGCTGTAACTCCAGGGAGCTCCTACAATGAGCAGTTCTTC
>TRBV10-2|11|TRBJ2-3|many|.
CGAASTDTQYF
TGCGGGGCGGCTAGCACAGATACGCAGTATTTT
>TRBV6-1|16|TRBJ2-1|many|TRBD2
CASTELAGGSFNEQFF
TGTGCCAGCACTGAACTAGCGGGAGGTTCATTCAATGAGCAGTTCTTC
>TRBV19|15|TRBJ1-5|.|TRBD1
CASRPQGATNQPQHF
TGTGCCAGTAGGCCCCAGGGGGCGACAAATCAGCCCCAGCATTTT